The 17 T cell receptor beta chains in this list originate from one sample, sequenced in a study of Ad26.COV2.S vaccination and SARS-CoV-2 variants. Treatment: some 19 received Ad26.COV2.S at low or high dose, single or two shots; about 5 received placebo; per-sample allocation not given. Sampling occurred on day 63 after the first vaccine or placebo injection. This table comes from immunoSEQ multiplex PCR, and its TCRdb copy is limited to in-frame clones, with some not included. In the table there are some 370,000 clones, around 82% of which are singletons. The sample was peripheral blood, taken in a trial of Ad26.COV2.S vaccine versus placebo. The receptors derive from a person aged 18-65 years who received the Ad26.COV2.S COVID-19 vaccine or a placebo.

This chain links TRBV3-1 (or the pseudogene TRBV3-2) with TRBJ2-7; 13 nucleotides align to TRBD2. After removal of 1 base from V and 12 bases from J, the junction contained 3 bases not matched to a gene. Germline CDR1 reads LGHDT; CDR2 reads YNNKEL (reference sequence). This CDR3 has 13 amino acids. The DNA of the CDR3 is TGTGCCAGCAGCCAAGGGACTAGCGGGGGCTTGTACTTC. Encoded protein: CASSQGTSGGLYF.

The gene calls are TRBV3-1 (or the pseudogene TRBV3-2) and TRBJ1-4; 8 bases match TRBD1. Germline CDR1 and CDR2: LGHDT and YNNKEL (reference sequence). The V segment lost 4 bases and the J segment 8 bases; nucleotides outside the gene matches: 9. The CDR3 contains 15 residues. In nucleotides, the CDR3 is TGTGCCAGCAGCCGGGGCAGGACAGGGAACGAAAAACTGTTTTTT. Translating gives CASSRGRTGNEKLFF.

This sequence joins TRBV18 and TRBJ1-5; D remains unclear. Trimming pared 4 bases from V and 3 bases from J, leaving 10 bases between. CDR3 length: 14 amino acids. The V gene's germline CDR1 is KGHSH and CDR2 LQKENI. The CDR3 DNA reads TGTGCCAGCTCACAGGGAATTTCCAATCAGCCCCAGCATTTT. This encodes CASSQGISNQPQHF. Looking up the rest from reference TRBV18 and TRBJ1-5 gives the full variable domain: NAGVMQNPRHLVRRRGQEARLRCSPMKGHSHVYWYRQLPEEGLKFMVYLQKENIIDESGMPKERFSAEFPKEGPSILRIQQVVRGDSAAYFCASSQGISNQPQHFGDGTRLSIL.

The CDR3 region is CATSDSPGQGAFSYTF. The CDR3 DNA reads TGTGCCACCAGTGATTCCCCGGGACAGGGGGCGTTTAGCTACACCTTC. The rearrangement uses TRBV24-1 and TRBJ1-2; 12 bases are a match to TRBD1. The ends lost 2 bases at V and 9 bases at J; junction bases unmatched: 9. This CDR3 contains 16 residues. Germline values: CDR1 KGHDR, CDR2 SFDVKD.

The chain is built from TRBV6-2 or TRBV6-3 and TRBJ2-2, with 10 bases lining up with TRBD1. The CDR3 extends over 16 amino acids. CDR1 MNHEY and CDR2 SVGEGT come from the germline V gene. V lost 4 bases, J lost 4 bases, and 6 bases stayed unmatched. The CDR3 here is CASSFGTGVGTGELFF. CDR3 in DNA: TGTGCCAGCAGTTTCGGGACAGGGGTTGGCACCGGGGAGCTGTTTTTT.

The gene calls are TRBV7-2 and TRBJ2-3; D gene uncertain. Germline CDR1 and CDR2: SGHTA and FQGNSA. The CDR3 consists of 15 residues. The V end lost 4 bases, the J end lost 0 bases, and 11 bases lay between the germline ends. CDR3 in amino acids: CASSSAAVSTDTQYF. In DNA, the CDR3 is TGTGCCAGCAGCTCTGCGGCGGTTAGCACAGATACGCAGTATTTT. The full variable domain, in which reference TRBV7-2 and TRBJ2-3 provide the parts outside the CDR3, is GAGVSQSPSNKVTEKGKDVELRCDPISGHTALYWYRQSLGQGLEFLIYFQGNSAPDKSGLPSDRFSAERTGGSVSTLTIQRTQQEDSAVYLCASSSAAVSTDTQYFGPGTRLTVL.

In this sample, this clone turned up a few times. This chain joins TRBV5-5 and TRBJ1-3, with D unresolved. There are 14 residues in the CDR3. V lost 1 base to trimming and J lost 0 bases, with 5 bases between them. CDR1 and CDR2 from the germline V gene are SGHKS and YYEKEE (reference sequence). As DNA, the CDR3 is TGTGCCAGCAGCTTGACTGTCTCTGGAAACACCATATATTTT. It yields the protein CASSLTVSGNTIYF.

The J gene is TRBJ2-1, the V gene TRBV19, with D possibly TRBD1 on 5 matching bases. V was clipped by 4 bases and J by 4 bases, with 14 bases between them. Germline-derived CDR1 and CDR2 are LNHDA and SQIVND (reference sequence). This CDR3 comprises 15 residues. In DNA, the CDR3 is TGTGCCAGTAGTACCGACAGTGACCTATACAATGAGCAGTTCTTC. It is translated as CASSTDSDLYNEQFF.

V gene TRBV5-1 combines with J gene TRBJ2-3, with 8 nucleotides matching TRBD2. V gave up 0 bases and J gave up 2 bases; unmatched junction bases: 17. CDR1 is SGHRS and CDR2 is YFSETQ in the germline V gene. The CDR3 extends over 20 amino acids. The chain's CDR3 is CASSLASGGRRLTTTDTQYF. The CDR3 DNA reads as TGCGCCAGCAGCTTGGCCAGTGGCGGGAGGCGCCTTACCACCACAGATACGCAGTATTTT.

The V call is TRBV5-4, the J call TRBJ2-5; D possibly corresponds to TRBD2 (5 bases). There are 14 residues in the CDR3. The germline gives CDR1 SGHNT, CDR2 YYREEE (reference sequence). V was clipped by 0 bases and J by 2 bases, with 8 bases between them. The CDR3: CASSLGGRQETQYF. CDR3 nucleotide sequence: TGTGCCAGCAGCTTGGGAGGGCGACAAGAGACCCAGTACTTC.

This clone was observed once. The genes are TRBV24-1 and TRBJ2-3; 8 bases agree with TRBD2. Germline V gene sequence: CDR1 KGHDR, CDR2 SFDVKD. V lost 3 bases and J lost 3; bases outside the gene matches: 7. The CDR3 spans 16 residues. CDR3 sequence (DNA): TGTGCCACCAGTGATCCCCCGGCGGGAGGTACAGATACGCAGTATTTT. As protein: CATSDPPAGGTDTQYF.

The V gene is TRBV15, the J gene TRBJ2-3, with D maybe TRBD2 (5 bases). The germline V gene encodes CDR1 LNHNV and CDR2 YYDKDF (reference sequence). The CDR3 sequence is 16 residues long. V was trimmed by 1 base and J by 0 bases, leaving 11 bases between them. The CDR3 here is CATSRADFSSTDTQYF. The CDR3 DNA reads TGTGCCACCAGCAGAGCGGACTTTTCTAGCACAGATACGCAGTATTTT. The entire variable domain, with the rest obtained from reference TRBV15 and TRBJ2-3, is as follows: DAMVIQNPRYQVTQFGKPVTLSCSQTLNHNVMYWYQQKSSQAPKLLFHYYDKDFNNEADTPDNFQSRRPNTSFCFLDIRSPGLGDTAMYLCATSRADFSSTDTQYFGPGTRLTVL.

This clone was counted once. The chain carries TRBV6-5 and TRBJ1-5, with D possibly TRBD1 on 5 matching bases. V was shortened by 4 bases and J by 4 bases, with 14 bases between the two germline ends. The length of the CDR3 is 15 residues. The germline V gene has CDR1 MNHEY and CDR2 SVGAGI. The DNA of the CDR3 is TGTGCCAGCAGTTCTCAGGGTATAAGGAATCAGCCCCAGCATTTT. As protein: CASSSQGIRNQPQHF.

J is TRBJ1-2 and V is TRBV7-6, with TRBD1 matching 9 bases. CDR1 is SGHVS, CDR2 FNYEAQ, per germline. This CDR3 is 14 amino acids long. The J segment lost 5 bases and the V segment lost 5 bases, leaving 6 bases of the junction unmatched. The CDR3 reads CASSPAGTGYGYTF. The CDR3 bases are TGTGCCAGCAGCCCGGCCGGGACAGGGTATGGCTACACCTTC.

The chain links TRBV10-1 to TRBJ1-1; D unclear. Per germline, CDR1 WNHNN and CDR2 SYGVQD (reference sequence). V was clipped by 4 bases and J by 8 bases, with 8 bases between them. The CDR3 runs to 11 residues. CDR3 DNA: TGCGCCAGCAGTGTAGTCAGGGAAGCTTTCTTT. It translates to CASSVVREAFF.

The J gene is TRBJ2-7, the V gene TRBV3-1 (or the pseudogene TRBV3-2), with 7 bases matching TRBD1. CDR3 size: 16 residues. With 2 bases clipped from V and 0 bases from J, the junction kept 7 bases outside the gene matches. Germline loops: CDR1 LGHDT, CDR2 YNNKEL (reference sequence). CDR3 region: CASSQIRDSSSYEQYF. For the CDR3, the DNA is TGTGCCAGCAGCCAAATCAGGGACAGTAGCTCCTACGAGCAGTACTTC.

The CDR3 reads CASSSRVVGNTEAFF. The CDR3 nucleotides read TGTGCCAGCAGTTCCAGGGTCGTAGGGAACACTGAAGCTTTCTTT. The chain has TRBV7-6 and TRBJ1-1, with D possibly TRBD1 on 5 matching bases. This CDR3 spans 15 amino acids. The germline CDR1 and CDR2 sequences are SGHVS and FNYEAQ. V lost 6 bases and J lost 1, with 15 bases in between.